The rows below give T cell receptor beta chains drawn from one sample of a study of T cells after yellow fever vaccination. TCRdb used MiXCR to reprocess the 5' RACE reads, holding one entry per CDR3 protein. The table lists over 300,000 distinct CDR3 sequences, around 6.8% of them singletons. The sample here was PBMCs, taken approximately 40 days after the first yellow fever vaccination. The receptors here all came from a man aged 18 to 29 who received the YFV17D yellow fever vaccine. Both conserved end residues are part of each CDR3. The listing skips clone size in some rows; elsewhere it reads once, few, many or a size class.

TRBJ1-1 | - | TRBV5-6 | CASSWGIEAFF
TRBJ2-3 | few | TRBV6-4 | CASSARGGSTDTQYF
TRBJ1-6 | few | TRBV5-1 | CASSSGESPLHF
TRBJ2-1 | - | TRBV4-3 | CASSQDISREPGEQFF
TRBJ2-1 | - | TRBV2 | CASSSDRSGLAAYNEQFF
TRBJ1-1 | many | TRBV19 | CASKSSGLVFGGTEAFF
TRBJ2-3 | few | TRBV20-1 | CSASPSAGFTDTQYF
TRBJ2-1 | few | TRBV12-3/TRBV12-4 | CASSLESARANEQFF
TRBJ2-2 | few | TRBV12-3/TRBV12-4 | CASSFVPNGELFF
TRBJ2-5 | few | TRBV12-3/TRBV12-4 | CASSKDSGQETQYF
TRBJ2-3 | few | TRBV4-1 | CASSQDPGQLTDTQYF
TRBJ2-7 | few | TRBV18 | CASSPGQTEYEQYF
TRBJ2-1 | few | TRBV14 | CASSQEAWRGGGEQFF
TRBJ2-2 | - | TRBV5-1 | CASSSGGGAPGELFF
TRBJ1-6 | many | TRBV12-3/TRBV12-4 | CASSLARQGNSPLHF
TRBJ2-1 | - | TRBV7-9 | CASTTTGYNEQFF
TRBJ2-1 | many | TRBV4-3 | CASSLSQGAEEQFF
TRBJ1-1 | few | TRBV6-5 | CASSYVRDRVYGTEAFF
TRBJ2-7 | few | TRBV7-6 | CASSMTGNSYEQYF
TRBJ1-2 | - | TRBV6-1 | CASSLDGGEGGYGYTF
TRBJ2-5 | many | TRBV7-2 | CASSSGPAETQYF